This TCR beta chain was retrieved from a study of blood T cell repertoires in COVID-19. Overall study: Samples taken during acute and convalescent COVID-19 were collected in the United States, Italy and Spain.

This clone was detected only a few times. Original data processing: Scientists estimated how many nucleated cells there were by amplifying reference gene primers. Some clones are missing from TCRdb's copy, which holds only in-frame ones; the method was immunoSEQ multiplex PCR. The V and J calls and the clone size are those of that table, but D and trimming were determined from the DNA. The repertoire has roughly 100,000 clones, roughly 82% of them found once; the top ten carry 25%. The TCR comes from a human donor in a cohort sampled during active COVID-19. Material: peripheral blood.

CDR3 residues: CASSPTSGRAEETQYF. Written as DNA, the CDR3 is TGCGCCAGCAGTCCGACTAGCGGGAGGGCTGAGGAGACCCAGTACTTC. The V call is TRBV10-1, the J call TRBJ2-5; 14 bases fit TRBD2. CDR1 is WNHNN, CDR2 SYGVQD, per germline (reference sequence). This CDR3 is 16 amino acids long. The ends lost 5 bases at V and 5 bases at J; junction bases unmatched: 7.